This is a list of T cell receptor beta chains from one sample in a study of CD8 T cells in Susac syndrome. TCRdb recomputed calls from the immunoSEQ multiplex PCR reads with MiXCR, one row per CDR3 protein. The sample has approximately 150,000 distinct CDR3 sequences, roughly 94% seen once. Source material: CD4+ T cells from PBMCs. The source is a human donor in good health. Both conserved end residues are part of each CDR3. A D gene is named only where the DNA matches it firmly. Clone size appears in some rows only: once, few, many, or a class for an expanded clone.

j_call	v_call	clone_size	d_call	cdr3_aa	cdr3_nt
TRBJ1-2	TRBV10-3	.	.	CAISESDNPLRGYTF	TGTGCCATCAGTGAGTCGGACAATCCCTTGAGGGGCTACACCTTC
TRBJ2-1	TRBV29-1	.	TRBD2	CSVDGGTSGYNEQFF	TGCAGCGTTGATGGAGGGACTAGCGGATACAATGAGCAGTTCTTC
TRBJ2-1	TRBV9	.	.	CASSVSSSYNEQFF	TGTGCCAGCAGCGTGAGTAGCTCCTACAATGAGCAGTTCTTC
TRBJ1-5	TRBV20-1	.	.	CSAREANRAGGNQPQHF	TGCAGTGCTAGAGAGGCAAATCGAGCGGGAGGCAATCAGCCCCAGCATTTT
TRBJ1-5	TRBV30	.	TRBD1	CAWSVKGARRRYSNQPQHF	TGTGCCTGGAGTGTAAAGGGGGCTAGACGACGTTATAGCAATCAGCCCCAGCATTTT
TRBJ2-7	TRBV6-1	.	.	CASSLSGDPYEQYF	TGTGCCAGCAGTTTAAGTGGGGACCCCTACGAGCAGTACTTC
TRBJ2-5	TRBV6-6	.	.	CASSYRGEETQYF	TGTGCCAGCAGTTACCGGGGAGAAGAGACCCAGTACTTC
TRBJ2-1	TRBV12-3/TRBV12-4	.	.	CASIRTYNEQFF	TGTGCCAGCATCAGGACCTACAATGAGCAGTTCTTC
TRBJ1-1	TRBV6-4	.	.	CASRRQATNTEAFF	TGTGCCAGCAGGAGACAGGCCACGAACACTGAAGCTTTCTTT
TRBJ1-2	TRBV18	.	TRBD1	CASSPLPTGGSYGYTF	TGTGCCAGCTCACCCCTCCCGACAGGGGGAAGCTATGGCTACACCTTC
TRBJ2-3	TRBV7-9	.	TRBD2	CASSPGLAEGTDTQYF	TGTGCCAGCAGCCCAGGACTAGCGGAGGGCACAGATACGCAGTATTTT
TRBJ1-5	TRBV2	few	TRBD1	CASSTQGGNQPQHF	TGTGCCAGCAGTACTCAGGGGGGCAATCAGCCCCAGCATTTT
TRBJ2-7	TRBV19	.	TRBD2	CASSAGDYEQYF	TGTGCCAGTAGTGCGGGGGACTACGAGCAGTACTTC